The clone carrying this T cell receptor beta chain was recorded only once. The data were taken from a study of technical replicates of blood from a handful of donors. Profiling relied on immunoSEQ multiplex PCR, and the TCRdb table lists in-frame clones only, not all of them. The sample includes around 80,000 clones, over 75% of them seen just once. This CDR3 contains 15 residues. V gave up 5 bases and J gave up 2 bases, with 16 bases separating them. Germline lookup yields CDR1 MNHNS and CDR2 SASEGT. The sequencing sample was made of T cells isolated from PBMCs. The receptor was derived from a human donor in good health. V and J are TRBV6-1 and TRBJ2-7; TRBD2 might be the D (5 bases). CDR3 nucleotide sequence: TGTGCCAGCAGTACCGGGGTCCTAGTTACCTACGAGCAGTACTTC. This translates into CASSTGVLVTYEQYF.